The text below deals with one T cell receptor (gamma chain). This DNA's translation and the protein TCRdb lists, from a much larger clone, do not match at residue 10, likely due to a read error; the protein shown is translated from the DNA. In germline, CDR1 is GITISATS, CDR2 ISYDGTV (reference sequence). This CDR3 contains 12 residues. The data stem from a study of gamma-delta chains in newborns, infants, children. TCRdb reprocessed the reads using CATT. Here the sample spans about 510 gamma-chain clones, roughly 3% being singletons. The material sequenced was blood. This clonotype was obtained from a child who was a newborn, infant or young child, either healthy, febrile or measles-vaccinated (not recorded which). The chain combines TRGV9 with TRGJP1. The CDR3 sequence: CALWATGWFRIF. The CDR3 DNA is TGTGCCTTGTGGGCCACTGGTTGGTTCAGGATATTT.